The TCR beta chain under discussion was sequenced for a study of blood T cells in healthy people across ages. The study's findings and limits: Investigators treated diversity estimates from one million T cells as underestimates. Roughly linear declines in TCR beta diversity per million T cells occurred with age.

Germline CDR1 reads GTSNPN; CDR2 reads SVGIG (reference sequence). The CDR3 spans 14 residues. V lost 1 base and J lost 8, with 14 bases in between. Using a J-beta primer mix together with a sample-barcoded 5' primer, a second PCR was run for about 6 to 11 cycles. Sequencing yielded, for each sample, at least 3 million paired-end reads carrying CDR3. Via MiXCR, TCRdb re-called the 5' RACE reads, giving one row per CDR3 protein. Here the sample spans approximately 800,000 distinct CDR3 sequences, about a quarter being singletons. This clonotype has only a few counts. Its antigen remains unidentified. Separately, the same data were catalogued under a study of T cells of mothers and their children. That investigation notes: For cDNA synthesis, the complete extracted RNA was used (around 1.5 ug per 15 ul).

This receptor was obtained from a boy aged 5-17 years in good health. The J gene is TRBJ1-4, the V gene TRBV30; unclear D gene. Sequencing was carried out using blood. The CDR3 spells CAWSGGPQREKLFF. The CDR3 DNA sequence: TGTGCCTGGAGTGGCGGGCCACAACGGGAAAAACTGTTTTTT.